This TCR beta chain was captured in a study of blood T cell repertoires in COVID-19. Profiling relied on immunoSEQ multiplex PCR, and the TCRdb table lists in-frame clones only, not all of them. The sample has over 200,000 clones; about 88% are singletons. The ends lost 1 base at V and 5 bases at J; junction bases unmatched: 14. The CDR3 is made up of 18 amino acids. Germline V gene sequence: CDR1 MNHEY, CDR2 SMNVEV (reference sequence). The sample was peripheral blood. This sequence originates from a middle-aged woman with acute or convalescent COVID-19. The genes are TRBV27 and TRBJ2-5; 9 bases agree with TRBD1. The chain's CDR3 is CASSLLSSPDRGIETQYF. CDR3 coding DNA: TGTGCCAGCAGTTTATTATCGAGCCCCGACAGGGGGATTGAGACCCAGTACTTC.